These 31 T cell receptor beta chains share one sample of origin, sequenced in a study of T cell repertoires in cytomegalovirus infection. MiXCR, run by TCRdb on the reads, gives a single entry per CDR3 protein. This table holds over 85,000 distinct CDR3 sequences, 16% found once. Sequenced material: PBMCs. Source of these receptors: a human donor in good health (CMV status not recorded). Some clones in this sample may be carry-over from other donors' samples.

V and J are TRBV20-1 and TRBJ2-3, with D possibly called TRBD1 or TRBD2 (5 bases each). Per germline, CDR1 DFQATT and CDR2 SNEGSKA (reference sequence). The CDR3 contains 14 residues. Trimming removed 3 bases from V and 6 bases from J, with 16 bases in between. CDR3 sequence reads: CSASSGTQTDTQYF. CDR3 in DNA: TGCAGTGCTAGTTCAGGGACCCAGACGGATACGCAGTATTTT.

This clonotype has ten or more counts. The CDR3 sequence: CASSVGTSGGAGRETQYF. Written as DNA, the CDR3 is TGTGCCAGCAGCGTCGGGACTAGCGGGGGGGCCGGTAGGGAGACCCAGTACTTC. The chain is built from TRBV7-2 and TRBJ2-5; 16 bases fit TRBD2. CDR1 SGHTA and CDR2 FQGNSA come from the germline V gene. CDR3 size: 18 residues. The J segment lost 5 bases and the V segment lost 5 bases, leaving 11 bases of the junction unmatched.

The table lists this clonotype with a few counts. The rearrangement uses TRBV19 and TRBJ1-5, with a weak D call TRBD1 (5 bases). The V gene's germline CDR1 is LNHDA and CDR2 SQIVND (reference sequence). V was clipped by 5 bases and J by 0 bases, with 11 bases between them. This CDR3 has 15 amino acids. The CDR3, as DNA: TGTGCCAGTAGTGCCCGACAGATTAGCAATCAGCCCCAGCATTTT. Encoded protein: CASSARQISNQPQHF. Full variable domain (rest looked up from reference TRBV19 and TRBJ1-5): DGGITQSPKYLFRKEGQNVTLSCEQNLNHDAMYWYRQDPGQGLRLIYYSQIVNDFQKGDIAEGYSVSREKKESFPLTVTSAQKNPTAFYLCASSARQISNQPQHFGDGTRLSIL.

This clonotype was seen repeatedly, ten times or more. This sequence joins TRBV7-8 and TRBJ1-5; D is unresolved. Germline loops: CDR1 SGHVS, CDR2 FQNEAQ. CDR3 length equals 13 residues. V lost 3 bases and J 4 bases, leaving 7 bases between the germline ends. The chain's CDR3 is CASSFLGNQPQHF. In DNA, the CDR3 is TGTGCCAGCAGCTTTTTAGGTAATCAGCCCCAGCATTTT.

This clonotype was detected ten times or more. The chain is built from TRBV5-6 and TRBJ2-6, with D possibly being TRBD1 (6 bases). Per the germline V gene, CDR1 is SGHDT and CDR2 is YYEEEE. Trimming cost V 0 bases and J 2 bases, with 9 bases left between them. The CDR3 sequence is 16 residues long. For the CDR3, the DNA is TGTGCCAGCAGCTTGGCCCAGGGGCCTGGGGCCAACGTCCTGACTTTC. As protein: CASSLAQGPGANVLTF.

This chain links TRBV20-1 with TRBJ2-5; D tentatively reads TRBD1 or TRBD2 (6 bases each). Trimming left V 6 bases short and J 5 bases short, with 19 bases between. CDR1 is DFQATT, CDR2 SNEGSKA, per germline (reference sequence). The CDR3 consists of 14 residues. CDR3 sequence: CSAPVGGPWETQYF. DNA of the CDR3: TGCAGTGCCCCCGTGGGGGGCCCTTGGGAGACCCAGTACTTC.

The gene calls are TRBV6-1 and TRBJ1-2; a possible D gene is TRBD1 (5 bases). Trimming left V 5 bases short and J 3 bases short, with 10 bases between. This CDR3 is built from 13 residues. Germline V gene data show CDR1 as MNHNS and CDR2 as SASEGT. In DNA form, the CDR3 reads TGTGCCAGCAGTTACAGCAGGGACTATGGCTACACCTTC. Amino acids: CASSYSRDYGYTF.

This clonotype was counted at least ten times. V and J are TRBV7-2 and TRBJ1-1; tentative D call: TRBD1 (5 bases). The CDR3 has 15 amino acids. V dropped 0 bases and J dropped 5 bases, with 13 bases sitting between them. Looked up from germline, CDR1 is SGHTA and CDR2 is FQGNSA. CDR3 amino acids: CASSLASQGETEAFF. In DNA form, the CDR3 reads TGTGCCAGCAGCTTAGCGTCTCAGGGAGAGACTGAAGCTTTCTTT.

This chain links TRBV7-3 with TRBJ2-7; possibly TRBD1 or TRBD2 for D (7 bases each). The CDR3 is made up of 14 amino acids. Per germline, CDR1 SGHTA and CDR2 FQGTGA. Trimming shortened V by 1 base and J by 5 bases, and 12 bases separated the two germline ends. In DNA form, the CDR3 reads TGTGCCAGCAGCTTAATGGGAGGGGGCGACGAGCAGTACTTC. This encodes CASSLMGGGDEQYF.

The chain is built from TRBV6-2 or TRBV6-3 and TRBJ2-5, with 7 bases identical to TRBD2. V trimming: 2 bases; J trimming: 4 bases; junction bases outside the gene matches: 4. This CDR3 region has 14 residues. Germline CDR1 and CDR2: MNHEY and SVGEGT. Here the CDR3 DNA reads TGTGCCAGCAGTTACCCGACTAGCCCAGAGACCCAGTACTTC. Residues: CASSYPTSPETQYF.

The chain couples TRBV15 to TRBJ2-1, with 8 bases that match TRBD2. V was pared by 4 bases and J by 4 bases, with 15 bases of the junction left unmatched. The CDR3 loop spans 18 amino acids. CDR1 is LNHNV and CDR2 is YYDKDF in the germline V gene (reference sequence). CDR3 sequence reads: CATSKGSGGASPYNEQFF. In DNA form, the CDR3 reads TGTGCCACCAGCAAAGGTTCCGGGGGGGCAAGCCCATACAATGAGCAGTTCTTC.

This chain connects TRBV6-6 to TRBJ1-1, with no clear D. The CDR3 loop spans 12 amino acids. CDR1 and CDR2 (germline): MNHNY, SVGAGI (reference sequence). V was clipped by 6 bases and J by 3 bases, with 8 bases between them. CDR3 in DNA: TGTGCCAGCAGCCGAGAGGACACTGAAGCTTTCTTT. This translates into CASSREDTEAFF.

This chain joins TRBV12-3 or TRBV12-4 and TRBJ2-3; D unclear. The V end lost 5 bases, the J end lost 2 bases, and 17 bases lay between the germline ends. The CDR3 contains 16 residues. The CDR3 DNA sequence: TGTGCCAGCAGTCCCGGGCGGCTAGTCTACACAGATACGCAGTATTTT. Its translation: CASSPGRLVYTDTQYF.

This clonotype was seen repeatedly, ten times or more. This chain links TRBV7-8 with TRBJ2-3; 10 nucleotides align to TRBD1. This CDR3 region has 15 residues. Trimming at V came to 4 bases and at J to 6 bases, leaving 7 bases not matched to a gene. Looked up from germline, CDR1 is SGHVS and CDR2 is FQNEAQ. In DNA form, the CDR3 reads TGTGCCAGCAGCTCGACAGACAGGGGGCTGGATACGCAGTATTTT. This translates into CASSSTDRGLDTQYF.

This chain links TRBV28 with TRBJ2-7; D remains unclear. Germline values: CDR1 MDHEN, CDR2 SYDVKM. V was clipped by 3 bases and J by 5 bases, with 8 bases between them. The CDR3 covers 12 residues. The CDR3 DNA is TGTGCCAGCAGTTTCTCCCCCGACGAGCAGTACTTC. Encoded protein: CASSFSPDEQYF.

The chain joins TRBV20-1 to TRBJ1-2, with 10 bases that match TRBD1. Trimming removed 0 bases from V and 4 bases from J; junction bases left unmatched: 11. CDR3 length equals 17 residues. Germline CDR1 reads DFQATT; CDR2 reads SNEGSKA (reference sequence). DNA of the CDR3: TGCAGTGCTAGAGACCCGACAGGGGGCGCGGGGGGCTATGGCTACACCTTC. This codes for CSARDPTGGAGGYGYTF.

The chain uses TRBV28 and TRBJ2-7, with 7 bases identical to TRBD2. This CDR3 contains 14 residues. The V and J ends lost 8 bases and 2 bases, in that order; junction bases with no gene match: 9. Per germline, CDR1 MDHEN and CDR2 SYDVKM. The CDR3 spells CASRGAGDTYEQYF. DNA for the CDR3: TGTGCCAGCCGCGGGGCGGGGGATACCTACGAGCAGTACTTC. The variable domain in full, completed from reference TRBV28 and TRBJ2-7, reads DVKVTQSSRYLVKRTGEKVFLECVQDMDHENMFWYRQDPGLGLRLIYFSYDVKMKEKGDIPEGYSVSREKKERFSLILESASTNQTSMYLCASRGAGDTYEQYFGPGTRLTVT.

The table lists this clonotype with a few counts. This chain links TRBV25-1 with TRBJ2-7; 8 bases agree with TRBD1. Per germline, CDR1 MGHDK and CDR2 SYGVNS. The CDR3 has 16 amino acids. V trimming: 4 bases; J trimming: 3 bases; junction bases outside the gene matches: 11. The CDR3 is CASSAANRGISYEQYF. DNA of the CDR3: TGTGCCAGCAGTGCTGCGAACAGGGGGATCAGCTACGAGCAGTACTTC.

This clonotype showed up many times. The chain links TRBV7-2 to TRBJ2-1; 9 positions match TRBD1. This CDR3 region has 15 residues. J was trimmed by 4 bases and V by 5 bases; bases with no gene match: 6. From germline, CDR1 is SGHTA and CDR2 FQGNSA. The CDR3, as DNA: TGTGCCAGCAGCACCGGGACAGGGATATACAATGAGCAGTTCTTC. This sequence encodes CASSTGTGIYNEQFF.

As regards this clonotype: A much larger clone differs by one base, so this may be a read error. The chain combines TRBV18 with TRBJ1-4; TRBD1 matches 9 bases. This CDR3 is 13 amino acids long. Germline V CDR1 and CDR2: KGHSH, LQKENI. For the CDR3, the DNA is TGTGCCAGCTCGGGACAGGGTCTTGAAAAACTGGTTTTT. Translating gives CASSGQGLEKLVF. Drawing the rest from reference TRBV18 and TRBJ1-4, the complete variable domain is NAGVMQNPRHLVRRRGQEARLRCSPMKGHSHVYWYRQLPEEGLKFMVYLQKENIIDESGMPKERFSAEFPKEGPSILRIQQVVRGDSAAYFCASSGQGLEKLVFGSGTQLSVL.

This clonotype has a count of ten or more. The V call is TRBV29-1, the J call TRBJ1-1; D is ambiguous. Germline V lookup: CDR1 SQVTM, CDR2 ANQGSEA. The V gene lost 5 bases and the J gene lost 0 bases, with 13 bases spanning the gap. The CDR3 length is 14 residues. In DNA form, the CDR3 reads TGCAGCGTTTTGCCCGACCTTATGAACACTGAAGCTTTCTTT. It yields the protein CSVLPDLMNTEAFF.

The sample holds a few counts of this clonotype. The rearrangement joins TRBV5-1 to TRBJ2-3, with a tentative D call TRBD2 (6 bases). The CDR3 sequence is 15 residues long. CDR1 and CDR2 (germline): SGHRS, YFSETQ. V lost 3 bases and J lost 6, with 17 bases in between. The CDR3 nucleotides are TGCGCCAGCAGCTCAGCCGGGACTGCACACGATACGCAGTATTTT. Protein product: CASSSAGTAHDTQYF. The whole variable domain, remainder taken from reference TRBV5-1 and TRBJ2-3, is KAGVTQTPRYLIKTRGQQVTLSCSPISGHRSVSWYQQTPGQGLQFLFEYFSETQRNKGNFPGRFSGRQFSNSRSEMNVSTLELGDSALYLCASSSAGTAHDTQYFGPGTRLTVL.

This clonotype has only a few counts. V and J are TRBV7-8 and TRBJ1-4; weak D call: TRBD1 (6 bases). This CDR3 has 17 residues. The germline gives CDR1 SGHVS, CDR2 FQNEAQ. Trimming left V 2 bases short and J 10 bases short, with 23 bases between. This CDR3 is CASSLSSGGWGPGKLFF. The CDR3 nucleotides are TGTGCCAGCAGCTTAAGTTCTGGTGGGTGGGGGCCCGGAAAACTGTTTTTT.

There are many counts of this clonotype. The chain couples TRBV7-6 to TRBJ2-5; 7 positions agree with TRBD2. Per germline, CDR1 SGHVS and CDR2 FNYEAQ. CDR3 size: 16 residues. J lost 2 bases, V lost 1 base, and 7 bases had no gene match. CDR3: CASSLVPSGLQETQYF. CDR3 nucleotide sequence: TGTGCCAGCAGCTTAGTTCCTAGCGGCTTACAAGAGACCCAGTACTTC.

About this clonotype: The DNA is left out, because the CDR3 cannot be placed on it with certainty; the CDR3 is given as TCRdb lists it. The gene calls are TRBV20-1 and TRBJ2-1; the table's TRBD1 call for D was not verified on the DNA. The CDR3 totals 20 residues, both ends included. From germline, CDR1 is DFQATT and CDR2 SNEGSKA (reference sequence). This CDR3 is CSAIFPGRSSSGQGHGSPFF.

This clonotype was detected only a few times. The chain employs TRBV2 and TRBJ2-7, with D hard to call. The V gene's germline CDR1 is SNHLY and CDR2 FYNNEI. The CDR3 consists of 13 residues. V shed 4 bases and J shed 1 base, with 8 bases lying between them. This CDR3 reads CASSGLASYEQYF. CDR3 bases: TGTGCCAGCAGTGGCTTAGCTTCCTACGAGCAGTACTTC.

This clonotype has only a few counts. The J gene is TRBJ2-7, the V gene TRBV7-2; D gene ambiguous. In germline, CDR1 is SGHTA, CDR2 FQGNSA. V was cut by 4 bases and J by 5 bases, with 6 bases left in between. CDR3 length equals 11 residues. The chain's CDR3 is CASSSGNEQYF. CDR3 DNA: TGTGCCAGCAGCTCGGGCAACGAGCAGTACTTC.

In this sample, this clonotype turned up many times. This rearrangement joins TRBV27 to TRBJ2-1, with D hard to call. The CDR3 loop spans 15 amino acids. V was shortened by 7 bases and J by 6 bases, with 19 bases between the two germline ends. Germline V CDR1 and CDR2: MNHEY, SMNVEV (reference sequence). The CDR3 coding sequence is TGTGCCAGCACAAGGTCGGCAGCTCCTACCAATGAGCAGTTCTTC. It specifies CASTRSAAPTNEQFF.

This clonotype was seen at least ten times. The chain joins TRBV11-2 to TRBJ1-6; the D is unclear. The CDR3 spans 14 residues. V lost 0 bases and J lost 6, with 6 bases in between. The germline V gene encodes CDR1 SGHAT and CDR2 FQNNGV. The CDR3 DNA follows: TGTGCCAGCAGCTTAGATTTCCCTAATTCACCCCTCCACTTT. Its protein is CASSLDFPNSPLHF.

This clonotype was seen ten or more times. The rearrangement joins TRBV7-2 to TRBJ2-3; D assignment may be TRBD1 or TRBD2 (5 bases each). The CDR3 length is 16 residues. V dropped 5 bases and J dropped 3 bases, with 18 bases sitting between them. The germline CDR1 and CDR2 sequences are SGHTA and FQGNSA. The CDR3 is CASSRDQRATTDTQYF. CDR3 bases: TGTGCCAGCAGCCGGGACCAAAGGGCGACGACAGATACGCAGTATTTT. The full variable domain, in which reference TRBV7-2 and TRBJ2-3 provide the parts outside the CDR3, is GAGVSQSPSNKVTEKGKDVELRCDPISGHTALYWYRQSLGQGLEFLIYFQGNSAPDKSGLPSDRFSAERTGGSVSTLTIQRTQQEDSAVYLCASSRDQRATTDTQYFGPGTRLTVL.

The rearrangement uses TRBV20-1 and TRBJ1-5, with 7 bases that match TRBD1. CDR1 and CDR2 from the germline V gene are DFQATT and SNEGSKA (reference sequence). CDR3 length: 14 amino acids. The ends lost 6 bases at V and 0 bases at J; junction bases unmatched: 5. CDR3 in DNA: TGCAGTGCGTCGGGACAGAATAGCAATCAGCCCCAGCATTTT. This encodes CSASGQNSNQPQHF.